This passage covers 21 T cell receptor beta chains from one sample sequenced in a study of cytotoxic CD8 clonotypes in ibrutinib-treated CLL. The assay was immunoSEQ multiplex PCR, and TCRdb's table has in-frame clones only and misses some. Altogether 50,000 to 65,000 clones are present, roughly 50% being singletons, with the ten largest covering approximately 14%. Sample: PBMCs, taken after 12 months of ibrutinib treatment. These receptors were obtained from a human donor with chronic lymphocytic leukemia.

V usage is TRBV6-5 and J usage is TRBJ2-2, with D tentatively TRBD2 (7 bases). Between the trimmed V and J ends, which lost 7 bases and 7 bases, there was a span of 19 bases. CDR3 length equals 15 residues. Germline-derived CDR1 and CDR2 are MNHEY and SVGAGI. The CDR3 loop reads CASTPRGGGSGELFF. CDR3 bases: TGTGCCAGCACCCCCAGAGGGGGAGGGAGCGGGGAGCTGTTTTTT.

The V call is TRBV28, the J call TRBJ1-2, with D possibly matching TRBD1 (6 bases). V lost 5 bases to trimming and J lost 4 bases, with 14 bases between them. Germline-derived CDR1 and CDR2 are MDHEN and SYDVKM. The CDR3 has 14 amino acids. The CDR3 is CASSPPGALYGYTF. CDR3 coding DNA: TGTGCCAGCAGTCCTCCAGGGGCCCTCTATGGCTACACCTTC.

This chain joins TRBV28 and TRBJ1-1; maybe TRBD1 (5 bases). Trimming stripped 11 bases from V and 5 bases from J, with 12 bases between. This CDR3 is built from 11 residues. Germline CDR1 is MDHEN and CDR2 is SYDVKM. For the CDR3, the DNA is TGTGCCGCCCAAAGGGGTACTGAAGCTTTCTTT. Translation gives CAAQRGTEAFF.

The table lists this clone with a few counts. V is TRBV4-2 and J is TRBJ2-2; 7 positions match TRBD2. The germline V gene encodes CDR1 LGHNA and CDR2 YNFKEQ. This CDR3 has 14 amino acids. V dropped 2 bases and J dropped 6; count of bases not matched to a gene: 3. The CDR3 coding sequence is TGTGCCAGCAGCCAACCCGCGGGAGCCGGGGAGCTGTTTTTT. Amino acid sequence: CASSQPAGAGELFF.

The V call is TRBV5-8, the J call TRBJ2-1; D gene uncertain. Germline CDR1 is SGHTS and CDR2 is YDEGEE. Trimming cost V 1 base and J 8 bases, with 13 bases left between them. CDR3 length equals 14 residues. The CDR3 coding sequence is TGTGCCAGCAGCTTGTCGGGTGGTGCCCATGAGCAGTTCTTC. The encoded protein is CASSLSGGAHEQFF.

This clone showed up just a few times. The chain employs TRBV2 and TRBJ2-7, with 9 bases fitting TRBD1. The CDR3 is 15 residues long. J gave up 2 bases and V 7 bases, and 9 bases lay outside the gene matches. Germline V CDR1 and CDR2: SNHLY, FYNNEI. The chain's CDR3 is CASTIRDRAPYEQYF. CDR3 in DNA: TGTGCCAGCACCATCCGGGACAGGGCCCCCTACGAGCAGTACTTC.

V is TRBV2 and J is TRBJ1-1; D remains unclear. Germline values: CDR1 SNHLY, CDR2 FYNNEI. The V end was cut by 2 bases, the J end by 11 bases, with 18 bases between. The CDR3 has 14 residues. CDR3 sequence (DNA): TGTGCCAGCAGTGAAATGGCGCTATCAATGTGGGCTTTCTTT. This codes for CASSEMALSMWAFF.

The chain combines TRBV9 with TRBJ1-5; D unclear. The V gene lost 0 bases and the J gene lost 2 bases, with 9 bases spanning the gap. CDR1 is SGDLS, CDR2 YYNGEE, per germline. This CDR3 region has 15 residues. The CDR3 loop reads CASSVGGGGNQPQHF. The CDR3, as DNA: TGTGCCAGCAGCGTAGGGGGAGGCGGCAATCAGCCCCAGCATTTT.

This clone was recorded many times. DNA of the CDR3: TGTGCCAGCAGCTTGTTTGGGGCAGCAACTAATGAAAAACTGTTTTTT. This encodes CASSLFGAATNEKLFF. This sequence joins TRBV5-4 and TRBJ1-4; TRBD1 is a possible D gene (5 bases). Germline assignment: CDR1 SGHNT and CDR2 YYREEE (reference sequence). Between the trimmed V and J ends, which lost 1 base and 0 bases, there was a span of 10 bases. The CDR3 loop spans 16 amino acids.

This clone was seen ten or more times. This chain links TRBV19 with TRBJ1-3; D is ambiguous. CDR1 LNHDA and CDR2 SQIVND come from the germline V gene (reference sequence). Trimming stripped 3 bases from V and 4 bases from J, with 4 bases between. There are 12 residues in the CDR3. The CDR3 loop reads CASSILGNTIYF. DNA for the CDR3: TGTGCCAGTAGTATTTTGGGAAACACCATATATTTT. The whole variable domain, remainder taken from reference TRBV19 and TRBJ1-3, is DGGITQSPKYLFRKEGQNVTLSCEQNLNHDAMYWYRQDPGQGLRLIYYSQIVNDFQKGDIAEGYSVSREKKESFPLTVTSAQKNPTAFYLCASSILGNTIYFGEGSWLTVV.

This clone was seen a few times. This chain connects TRBV4-2 to TRBJ1-5, with D possibly TRBD1 on 6 matching bases. The CDR3 sequence is 14 residues long. V was shortened by 3 bases and J by 5 bases, with 11 bases between the two germline ends. Germline V gives CDR1 LGHNA, CDR2 YNFKEQ. CDR3 residues: CASSQIQGDQPQHF. The CDR3 DNA follows: TGTGCCAGCAGCCAGATACAGGGCGATCAGCCCCAGCATTTT.

The J gene is TRBJ2-4, the V gene TRBV5-1; tentatively, D is TRBD2 (7 bases). V lost 4 bases to trimming and J lost 2 bases, with 10 bases between them. Germline loops: CDR1 SGHRS, CDR2 YFSETQ. This CDR3 comprises 14 residues. This chain's CDR3 is CASSPGGPKNIQYF. The CDR3, as DNA: TGCGCCAGCAGCCCGGGGGGCCCCAAAAACATTCAGTACTTC.

This sequence joins TRBV18 and TRBJ1-3; no clear D gene. The V end lost 6 bases, the J end lost 0 bases, and 18 bases lay between the germline ends. CDR3 size: 17 residues. Per the germline V gene, CDR1 is KGHSH and CDR2 is LQKENI. CDR3 sequence: CASSLRRRPHSGNTIYF. Written as DNA, the CDR3 is TGTGCCAGCTCCCTCCGCCGAAGGCCGCACTCTGGAAACACCATATATTTT.

The rearrangement uses TRBV28 and TRBJ1-1; D gene uncertain. The germline V gene has CDR1 MDHEN and CDR2 SYDVKM. V lost 7 bases and J 1 base, leaving 4 bases between the germline ends. The CDR3 totals 11 residues. The CDR3: CASMGNTEAFF. The CDR3 DNA follows: TGTGCCAGCATGGGGAACACTGAAGCTTTCTTT.

This clone was counted only a few times. CDR3 sequence reads: CASSPSFAGGLIGEQFF. DNA of the CDR3: TGTGCCAGCAGCCCCAGTTTCGCGGGGGGGCTTATAGGTGAGCAGTTCTTC. The chain joins TRBV11-2 to TRBJ2-1, with TRBD2 matching over 9 bases. CDR3 length equals 17 residues. J gave up 9 bases and V 5 bases, and 17 bases lay outside the gene matches. The germline V gene has CDR1 SGHAT and CDR2 FQNNGV.

This chain links TRBV7-8 with TRBJ2-1; 7 bases are shared with TRBD2. V was clipped by 5 bases and J by 4 bases; unmatched bases: 11. This CDR3 spans 16 amino acids. The germline CDR1 and CDR2 sequences are SGHVS and FQNEAQ. The CDR3 reads CASSAPFERGYNEQFF. The CDR3 region has the DNA TGTGCCAGCAGCGCCCCCTTCGAGCGGGGATACAATGAGCAGTTCTTC.

This clone was recorded a few times. The chain recombines TRBV6-5 with TRBJ1-1; D unclear. The length of the CDR3 is 11 residues. Trimming removed 7 bases from V and 4 bases from J, with 7 bases in between. Germline values: CDR1 MNHEY, CDR2 SVGAGI. The CDR3 sequence is CASTVGTEAFF. The DNA of the CDR3 is TGTGCCAGCACGGTCGGCACTGAAGCTTTCTTT.

The sample holds a few counts of this clone. The chain couples TRBV5-1 to TRBJ1-3, with D tentatively TRBD1 (6 bases). CDR1 is SGHRS and CDR2 is YFSETQ in the germline V gene. This CDR3 region has 15 residues. V lost 4 bases and J 3 bases, leaving 14 bases between the germline ends. The CDR3 protein is CASSTSGAGGNTIYF. The CDR3, as DNA: TGCGCCAGCAGCACATCAGGGGCAGGTGGAAACACCATATATTTT.

This clone was detected ten times or more. The sample has other DNA sequences that encode this CDR3 too. V usage is TRBV19 and J usage is TRBJ1-4; 7 nucleotides agree with TRBD1. CDR1 is LNHDA and CDR2 is SQIVND in the germline V gene (reference sequence). The J segment lost 6 bases and the V segment lost 5 bases, leaving 6 bases of the junction unmatched. The CDR3 length is 14 residues. In nucleotides, the CDR3 is TGTGCCAGTAGTGTCGGGACAGCCGATGAAAAACTGTTTTTT. It is translated as CASSVGTADEKLFF.

In this sample, this clone turned up a few times. The V call is TRBV6-5, the J call TRBJ1-1; D gene uncertain. The germline V gene has CDR1 MNHEY and CDR2 SVGAGI. V lost 4 bases and J 1 base, leaving 10 bases between the germline ends. CDR3 length: 14 amino acids. CDR3 sequence (DNA): TGTGCCAGCAGTTCCCGGCGGGGGAACACTGAAGCTTTCTTT. It codes for CASSSRRGNTEAFF.

In this sample, this clone turned up a few times. The V and J genes are TRBV5-1 and TRBJ1-2, with TRBD1 as a possible D gene (5 bases). The length of the CDR3 is 14 residues. Germline values: CDR1 SGHRS, CDR2 YFSETQ. The V gene lost 0 bases and the J gene lost 2 bases, with 8 bases spanning the gap. Here the CDR3 DNA reads TGCGCCAGCAGCTTGGAGGGGCTCAACTATGGCTACACCTTC. Encoded protein: CASSLEGLNYGYTF.